This TCR beta chain was documented in a study of shared clonotypes between healthy human individuals. Whole-study context: Aged 18 to 49, the donors were a couple of women and a few men. Per-donor plates numbered three CD4 naive, three CD4 memory, two CD8 naive and one CD8 memory.

Germline V CDR1 and CDR2: SNHLY, FYNNEI. This CDR3 comprises 14 residues. J lost 4 bases, V lost 7 bases, and 5 bases had no gene match. Here immunoSEQ multiplex PCR was the method, and the copy in TCRdb shows in-frame clones only, minus some. The data show roughly 2,500,000 clones, approximately 93% seen once. Note on this clone: Different DNA sequences within this sample yield the same CDR3.

Sequences were obtained from naive CD4+ T cells from PBMCs. Subset given: CD45RA+ positively selected. The chain links TRBV2 to TRBJ1-5; 9 positions match TRBD1. This receptor was identified in a man between 18 and 29 years old in good health. Some clones in this sample may be carry-over from other donors' samples. The CDR3 loop reads CASNRGQGNQPQHF. CDR3 DNA: TGTGCCAGCAACCGGGGACAGGGAAATCAGCCCCAGCATTTT.